The clone carrying this T cell receptor beta chain was seen at least ten times. The antigen remains unidentified. Unique molecular identifiers were attached to individual cDNA molecules. TCRdb reanalysed the 5' RACE reads using MiXCR and keeps one entry per CDR3 protein. The sample lists tens of thousands of distinct CDR3 sequences, 9.5% to 15% occurring once. The data were taken from a study of early T cells in non-severe SARS-CoV-2 infection. The wider study: Chains were unpaired, as sequencing was done on bulk RNA from unsorted whole blood.

Trimming took off 2 bases at V and 1 base at J, with 5 bases between the two ends. CDR1 MNHEY and CDR2 SMNVEV come from the germline V gene (reference sequence). CDR3 length: 13 amino acids. General study points: Reliance on VDJdb matching favored anti-spike CD8 responses; private and CD4 specificities were missed.

The TCR comes from an adult who was a healthcare worker with PCR-confirmed SARS-CoV-2 infection or an uninfected control (not recorded which). The sequencing sample was made of whole blood. The chain combines TRBV27 with TRBJ1-1; D is undetermined. In DNA, the CDR3 is TGTGCCAGCAGTTTACGGGGGAACACTGAAGCTTTCTTT. It specifies CASSLRGNTEAFF.